Following are 5 T cell receptor beta chains from one sample sequenced in a study of lymphopenia after photon versus proton radiotherapy. Assay: immunoSEQ multiplex PCR; the TCRdb copy retains only in-frame clones and omits some. The sample has under 7,000 clones, 90% to 95% seen once. The material was peripheral blood, obtained from a patient treated with photon-based radiotherapy. These receptors were obtained from a man aged 60-69 years with cholangiocarcinoma.

The CDR3 protein is CASSEWAGGADTQYF. CDR3 bases: TGTGCCAGCAGTGAATGGGCAGGGGGCGCAGATACGCAGTATTTT. V and J are TRBV25-1 and TRBJ2-3; TRBD1 matches 8 bases. Germline lookup yields CDR1 MGHDK and CDR2 SYGVNS. After removal of 1 base from V and 4 bases from J, the junction contained 4 bases not matched to a gene. This CDR3 has 15 amino acids. Full variable domain (missing parts from reference TRBV25-1 and TRBJ2-3): EADIYQTPRYLVIGTGKKITLECSQTMGHDKMYWYQQDPGMELHLIHYSYGVNSTEKGDLSSESTVSRIRTEHFPLTLESARPSHTSQYLCASSEWAGGADTQYFGPGTRLTVL.

This clone was recorded only once. The chain's CDR3 is CASSPTPRLAGVGIQETQYF. In DNA form, the CDR3 reads TGTGCCAGTAGTCCGACCCCTAGACTAGCGGGAGTGGGGATCCAAGAGACCCAGTACTTC. The chain combines TRBV19 with TRBJ2-5; 12 positions match TRBD2. The germline V gene has CDR1 LNHDA and CDR2 SQIVND (reference sequence). This CDR3 has 20 amino acids. The trim removed 5 bases at V and 1 base at J, leaving 17 bases unmatched.

This clone has only one observation. The J gene is TRBJ2-3, the V gene TRBV7-2, with D tentatively TRBD1 (5 bases). V was trimmed by 5 bases and J by 5 bases, leaving 17 bases between them. The CDR3 extends over 15 amino acids. Germline V lookup: CDR1 SGHTA, CDR2 FQGNSA. The CDR3 region is CASSQNPGNGDTQYF. In DNA, the CDR3 is TGTGCCAGCAGCCAGAATCCAGGGAACGGAGATACGCAGTATTTT.

This chain connects TRBV20-1 to TRBJ2-3; D gene uncertain. With 8 bases removed from V and 2 bases from J, the gap between germline ends came to 8 bases. The length of the CDR3 is 11 residues. Germline V CDR1 and CDR2: DFQATT, SNEGSKA (reference sequence). DNA for the CDR3: TGCAGTCCGCCGGTCACAGATACGCAGTATTTT. Encoded protein: CSPPVTDTQYF.

The chain carries TRBV7-9 and TRBJ1-1; D might be TRBD1 (6 bases). Germline CDR1 reads SEHNR; CDR2 reads FQNEAQ (reference sequence). The ends were cut back, 3 bases at V and 1 base at J, with 6 bases in the middle. The CDR3 is 13 amino acids. The CDR3 region has the DNA TGTGCCAGCAGCTTGGGACAGAACACTGAAGCTTTCTTT. It encodes CASSLGQNTEAFF.